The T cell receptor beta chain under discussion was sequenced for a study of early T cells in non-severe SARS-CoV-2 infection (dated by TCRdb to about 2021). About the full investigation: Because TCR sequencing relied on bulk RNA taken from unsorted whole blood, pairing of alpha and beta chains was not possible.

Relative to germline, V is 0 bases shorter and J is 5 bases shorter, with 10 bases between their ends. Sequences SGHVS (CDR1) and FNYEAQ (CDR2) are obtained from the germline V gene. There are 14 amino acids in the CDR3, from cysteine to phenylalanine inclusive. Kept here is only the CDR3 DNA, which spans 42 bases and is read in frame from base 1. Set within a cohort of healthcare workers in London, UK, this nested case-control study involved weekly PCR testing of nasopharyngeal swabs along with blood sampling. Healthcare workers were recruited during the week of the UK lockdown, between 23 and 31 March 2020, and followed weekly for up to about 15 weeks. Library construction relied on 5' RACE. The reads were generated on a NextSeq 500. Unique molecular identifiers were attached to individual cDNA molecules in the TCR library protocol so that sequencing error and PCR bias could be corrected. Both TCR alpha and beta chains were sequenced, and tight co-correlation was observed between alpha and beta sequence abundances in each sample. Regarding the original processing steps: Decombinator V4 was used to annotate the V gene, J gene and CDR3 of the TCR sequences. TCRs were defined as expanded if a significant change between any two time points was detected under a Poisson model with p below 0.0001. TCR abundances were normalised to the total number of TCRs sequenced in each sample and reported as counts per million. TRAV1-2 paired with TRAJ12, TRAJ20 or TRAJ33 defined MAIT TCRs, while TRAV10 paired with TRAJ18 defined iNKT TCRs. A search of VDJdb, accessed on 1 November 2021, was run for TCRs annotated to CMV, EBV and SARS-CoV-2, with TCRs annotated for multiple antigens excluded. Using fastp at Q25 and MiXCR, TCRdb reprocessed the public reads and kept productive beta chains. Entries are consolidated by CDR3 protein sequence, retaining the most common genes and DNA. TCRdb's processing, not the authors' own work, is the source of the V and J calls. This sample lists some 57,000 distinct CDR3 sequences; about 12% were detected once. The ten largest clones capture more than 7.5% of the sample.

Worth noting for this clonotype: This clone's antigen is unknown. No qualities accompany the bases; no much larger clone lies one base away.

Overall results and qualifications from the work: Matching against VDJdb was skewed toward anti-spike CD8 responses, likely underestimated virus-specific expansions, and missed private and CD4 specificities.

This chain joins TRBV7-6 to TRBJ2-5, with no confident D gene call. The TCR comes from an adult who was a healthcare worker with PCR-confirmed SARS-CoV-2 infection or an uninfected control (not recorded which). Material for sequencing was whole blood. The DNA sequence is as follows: TGTGCCAGCAGCTTAGCCGTGGCCACCGAGACCCAGTACTTC. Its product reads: CASSLAVATETQYF.